The T cell receptor beta chain described here comes from a study of blood T cell repertoires in COVID-19. Across the whole study: The study drew acute and convalescent COVID-19 samples from the United States, Italy and Spain. From T cells, B-cell-depleted T cells, or PBMCs came the material, which was cDNA or gDNA.

This CDR3 has 13 residues. The V gene's germline CDR1 is SSHAT and CDR2 FNYEAQ (reference sequence). It was during active infection that Seattle patients were enrolled and then longitudinally followed. The method was immunoSEQ multiplex PCR; TCRdb's version includes in-frame clones alone and lacks a portion of them. The profile shows 100,000 to 150,000 clones, approximately 85% of them singletons. Worth noting for this clone: A junction end diverges from the germline sequence, so it may reflect a read error.

This sequence was found in an elderly woman with COVID-19, enrolled during active disease. What was sequenced was peripheral blood. V is TRBV7-7 and J is TRBJ2-7, with 7 bases lining up with TRBD1. The CDR3 bases are TGTGCTAGCAGCTTAGCGACAGGGTACGAGCAGTACTTC. This sequence encodes CASSLATGYEQYF.